Listed here are 3 T cell receptor beta chains from one sample, sequenced in a study of regulatory dendritic cells for organ transplantation (dated by TCRdb to about 2017). The library relied on the immunoSEQ multiplex PCR assay. In its TCRdb copy, this immuneACCESS table keeps in-frame sequences only and misses some clones. Where compared with another copy, unresolved V genes explain less than half of these, and the others have no known cause. This sample comprises roughly 9,800 clones, about three fifths of them detected only once. The ten largest clones take up less than 0.6% of the sample. The antigens these receptors bind are not known. Sorted T cell subsets were CFSE-labeled and co-cultured for about five days with allogeneic regulatory or mature dendritic cells at a 1:10 DC:T ratio. The source material was naive CD4+ T cells from blood cultured with dendritic cells. What this sample's cell subset or site label stands for: CD45RA+ naive T cells. The source of these receptors is a human donor in good health.

A few counts support this clone. The CDR3: CASSSGGPGSETQYF. In nucleotides, the CDR3 is TGCGCCAGCAGTTCAGGGGGCCCGGGTTCGGAGACCCAGTACTTC. This chain links TRBV5-1 with TRBJ2-5, with TRBD1 matching over 8 bases. The CDR3 is 15 residues long. V shed 5 bases, J shed 5 bases, and the junction held 11 bases outside the gene matches. The V gene's germline CDR1 is SGHRS and CDR2 YFSETQ.

The chain uses TRBV7-6 and TRBJ2-2, with D possibly matching TRBD2 (5 bases). The germline CDR1 and CDR2 sequences are SGHVS and FNYEAQ. The CDR3 length is 13 residues. V dropped 4 bases and J dropped 5 bases, with 8 bases sitting between them. The CDR3 nucleotides are TGTGCCAGCAGCTCCGGAGGAACCGGGGAGCTGTTTTTT. Encoded protein: CASSSGGTGELFF.

This chain joins TRBV5-1 and TRBJ2-2, with TRBD1 matching 8 bases. Germline V gene data show CDR1 as SGHRS and CDR2 as YFSETQ. The CDR3 length is 15 residues. The J segment lost 3 bases and the V segment lost 5 bases, leaving 6 bases of the junction unmatched. CDR3 DNA: TGCGCCAGCAGTTACGACAGGGGAGACACCGGGGAGCTGTTTTTT. It is translated as CASSYDRGDTGELFF.